One sample yielded the 26 T cell receptor beta chains listed below, sequenced in a study of metastatic and nonmetastatic thyroid tumors. MiXCR was used by TCRdb to re-call the PCR reads. The sample lists 25,000 to 30,000 clones; roughly 14% were seen once. Thyroid surgery was performed in patients who had received no treatment beforehand. The sequenced sample consisted of blood. The receptors derive from a male donor with papillary thyroid cancer or a benign thyroid nodule (not recorded which). Some clones in this sample may be carry-over from other donors' samples.

In this sample, this clone turned up many times. The gene calls are TRBV6-6 and TRBJ1-5; 9 bases line up with TRBD1. CDR3 length: 19 residues. J lost 4 bases, V lost 7 bases, and 20 bases had no gene match. Germline V gene data show CDR1 as MNHNY and CDR2 as SVGAGI (reference sequence). Here the CDR3 reads CASTPGTGLGWGDNQPQHF. The CDR3 DNA is TGTGCCAGCACGCCCGGGACAGGGCTGGGGTGGGGGGATAATCAGCCCCAGCATTTT.

V is TRBV5-1 and J is TRBJ2-1; 11 nucleotides match TRBD2. In germline, CDR1 is SGHRS, CDR2 YFSETQ. The ends lost 9 bases at V and 12 bases at J; junction bases unmatched: 14. The CDR3 loop spans 14 amino acids. The CDR3 protein is CAIGLILAGEGQFF. The CDR3 DNA reads as TGCGCCATCGGCTTGATACTAGCGGGGGAGGGGCAGTTCTTC.

The sample holds many counts of this clone. The chain links TRBV20-1 to TRBJ2-7; tentative D call: TRBD2 (6 bases). CDR3 length equals 13 residues. V lost 2 bases and J lost 5, with 13 bases in between. Per the germline V gene, CDR1 is DFQATT and CDR2 is SNEGSKA (reference sequence). For the CDR3, the DNA is TGCAGTGCTAGAACGGGGGTTTGGGACGAGCAGTACTTC. Residues: CSARTGVWDEQYF.

The V call is TRBV19, the J call TRBJ2-5, with 14 bases lining up with TRBD2. From germline, CDR1 is LNHDA and CDR2 SQIVND (reference sequence). CDR3 size: 16 residues. Losses at the gene ends were 5 bases for V and 2 bases for J; bases not matched to a gene: 4. CDR3 sequence reads: CASSGTSGSRQETQYF. CDR3 coding DNA: TGTGCCAGTAGTGGGACTAGCGGGAGTCGACAAGAGACCCAGTACTTC. The full variable domain, with the rest looked up from reference TRBV19 and TRBJ2-5, is DGGITQSPKYLFRKEGQNVTLSCEQNLNHDAMYWYRQDPGQGLRLIYYSQIVNDFQKGDIAEGYSVSREKKESFPLTVTSAQKNPTAFYLCASSGTSGSRQETQYFGPGTRLLVL.

The rearrangement joins TRBV11-2 to TRBJ1-2; 9 nucleotides align to TRBD1. Germline lookup yields CDR1 SGHAT and CDR2 FQNNGV. This CDR3 is built from 13 residues. V gave up 1 base and J gave up 8 bases; unmatched junction bases: 2. CDR3 residues: CASSLGGTGGYTF. The CDR3 DNA reads as TGTGCCAGCAGCTTAGGTGGGACAGGGGGCTACACCTTC.

There are many counts of this clone. This rearrangement joins TRBV20-1 to TRBJ1-4; 11 bases agree with TRBD1. Per the germline V gene, CDR1 is DFQATT and CDR2 is SNEGSKA (reference sequence). Unmatched junction bases numbered 1, after V lost 2 bases and J lost 5 bases. The CDR3 runs 14 residues. The CDR3 nucleotides are TGCAGTGCTAGAAGGACAGGGGGCAATGAAAAACTGTTTTTT. Translating gives CSARRTGGNEKLFF.

This clone occurred many times. The junction and the germline gene differ at one end; a read error may be behind it. The chain recombines TRBV20-1 with TRBJ2-1, with 11 bases lining up with TRBD2. CDR1 and CDR2 from the germline V gene are DFQATT and SNEGSKA (reference sequence). The CDR3 length is 15 residues. CDR3 sequence: CSARGTSGHPNQQFF. The CDR3 coding sequence is TGCAGTGCTAGGGGGACTAGCGGACATCCCAATCAGCAGTTCTTC.

Many counts were recorded for this clone. This chain joins TRBV7-9 and TRBJ1-4, with TRBD1 matching 9 bases. Trimming removed 5 bases from V and 5 bases from J; junction bases left unmatched: 9. The CDR3 extends over 16 amino acids. Germline V gives CDR1 SEHNR, CDR2 FQNEAQ (reference sequence). The CDR3 is CASSPVRGQGNEKLFF. Written as DNA, the CDR3 is TGTGCCAGCAGCCCCGTTAGGGGACAGGGCAATGAAAAACTGTTTTTT.

This clone was recorded at least ten times. The rearrangement uses TRBV5-1 and TRBJ2-1; 15 nucleotides match TRBD2. Germline lookup yields CDR1 SGHRS and CDR2 YFSETQ. The CDR3 consists of 15 residues. The trim removed 4 bases at V and 9 bases at J, leaving 5 bases unmatched. This CDR3 reads CASSQGLAGGREQFF. The CDR3, as DNA: TGCGCCAGCAGCCAGGGACTAGCGGGGGGACGTGAGCAGTTCTTC.

There are many counts of this clone. The chain employs TRBV15 and TRBJ1-2; the D gene is possibly TRBD1 (6 bases). CDR1 and CDR2 (germline): LNHNV, YYDKDF (reference sequence). V lost 5 bases to trimming and J lost 6 bases, with 16 bases between them. CDR3 length: 14 amino acids. CDR3 region: CATSAPGTLNGYTF. CDR3 sequence (DNA): TGTGCCACCAGCGCCCCCGGGACACTAAATGGCTACACCTTC.

This clone showed up many times. The V gene is TRBV19, the J gene TRBJ2-5; perhaps TRBD1 as D (5 bases). CDR1 and CDR2 from the germline V gene are LNHDA and SQIVND (reference sequence). Trimming took off 3 bases at V and 5 bases at J, with 16 bases between the two ends. The CDR3 runs to 15 residues. CDR3 bases: TGTGCCAGTAGTATGTGGGGCAGGTCTTTCGAGACCCAGTACTTC. This gives the protein CASSMWGRSFETQYF.

This chain links TRBV30 with TRBJ2-3; the D is unclear. With 5 bases removed from V and 4 bases from J, the gap between germline ends came to 22 bases. The length of the CDR3 is 16 residues. Germline values: CDR1 GTSNPN, CDR2 SVGIG (reference sequence). The CDR3 is CAWARWLGAGPDTQYF. CDR3 nucleotides: TGTGCCTGGGCCCGGTGGTTGGGTGCCGGTCCAGATACGCAGTATTTT.

This clone occurred many times. This chain connects TRBV2 to TRBJ2-2, with TRBD1 identical over 9 bases. Germline CDR1 SNHLY, CDR2 FYNNEI. After removal of 8 bases from V and 7 bases from J, the junction contained 11 bases not matched to a gene. This CDR3 has 15 residues. As DNA, the CDR3 is TGTGCCAGCTCACCCTCGACAGGGGGACTCGGGGAGCTGTTTTTT. This sequence encodes CASSPSTGGLGELFF.

The chain combines TRBV6-1 with TRBJ2-7; D may be TRBD1 (5 bases). The CDR3 extends over 13 amino acids. The V gene's germline CDR1 is MNHNS and CDR2 SASEGT. V lost 4 bases and J 3 bases, leaving 10 bases between the germline ends. This CDR3 is CASSGGTSYEQYF. CDR3 coding DNA: TGTGCCAGCAGTGGGGGCACAAGCTACGAGCAGTACTTC.

This clone was detected many times. The chain employs TRBV20-1 and TRBJ1-5; 10 bases map to TRBD1. Germline assignment: CDR1 DFQATT and CDR2 SNEGSKA (reference sequence). The CDR3 has 15 residues. The ends lost 3 bases at V and 6 bases at J; junction bases unmatched: 8. CDR3 bases: TGCAGTGCTAGCCAGACAGGGGGCGCGAGTCAGCCCCAGCATTTT. Protein product: CSASQTGGASQPQHF.

This clone came up many times. The rearrangement joins TRBV27 to TRBJ2-7, with TRBD2 matching 7 bases. Unmatched junction bases numbered 12, after V lost 3 bases and J lost 7 bases. The CDR3 spans 15 residues. Germline loops: CDR1 MNHEY, CDR2 SMNVEV (reference sequence). This CDR3 reads CASSLRTTSWEEQYF. The CDR3 DNA reads TGTGCCAGCAGTTTGCGGACGACTAGCTGGGAGGAGCAGTACTTC.

The genes are TRBV4-1 and TRBJ1-2; TRBD1 matches 7 bases. V lost 6 bases and J lost 14; bases outside the gene matches: 12. CDR3 length: 12 amino acids. Germline-derived CDR1 and CDR2 are MGHRA and YSYEKL. The CDR3 spells CASSVLDRDFTF. The CDR3 nucleotides read TGCGCCAGCAGTGTCCTCGACAGGGACTTTACCTTC.

This clone occurred many times. The sample holds other DNA sequences that translate to the same CDR3. This chain connects TRBV9 to TRBJ2-7; 8 nucleotides align to TRBD1. Germline assignment: CDR1 SGDLS and CDR2 YYNGEE. The junction had 6 bases not matched to a gene; V was cut back by 4 bases and J by 3 bases. CDR3 size: 14 residues. CDR3 DNA: TGTGCCAGCAGCATTCAAGACAGGGGCTACGAGCAGTACTTC. Its protein is CASSIQDRGYEQYF.

This clone came up many times. This chain uses TRBV3-1 with TRBJ1-1; D ambiguous. CDR1 LGHDT and CDR2 YNNKEL come from the germline V gene (reference sequence). V gave up 0 bases and J gave up 1 base, with 6 bases separating them. There are 14 residues in the CDR3. In nucleotides, the CDR3 is TGTGCCAGCAGCCAAGATCAGACGAACACTGAAGCTTTCTTT. The encoded protein is CASSQDQTNTEAFF.

This clone has a count of ten or more. This chain joins TRBV6-2 or TRBV6-3 and TRBJ2-5; the D gene is possibly TRBD2 (5 bases). CDR1 MNHEY and CDR2 SVGEGT come from the germline V gene. CDR3 length: 15 residues. Trimming took off 5 bases at V and 7 bases at J, with 20 bases between the two ends. The CDR3 DNA follows: TGTGCCAGCAGTCCCCCTCCTCGAGCGGTGGGGACCCAGTACTTC. The encoded protein is CASSPPPRAVGTQYF.

This clone was detected many times. CDR3 protein: CASSEAGGGLGTDTQYF. DNA of the CDR3: TGTGCCAGCAGTGAAGCCGGCGGTGGCCTTGGGACAGATACGCAGTATTTT. The chain has TRBV6-1 and TRBJ2-3; D is ambiguous. Trimming shortened V by 0 bases and J by 3 bases, and 16 bases separated the two germline ends. Germline V gene lookup returns CDR1 MNHNS and CDR2 SASEGT. The CDR3 extends over 17 amino acids.

Concerning this clone itself: An end of the junction does not agree with germline; a read error may underlie this. The chain couples TRBV6-2 or TRBV6-3 to TRBJ1-5; D ambiguous. This CDR3 is built from 14 residues. Germline values: CDR1 MNHEY, CDR2 SVGEGT. The CDR3 loop is CARSYSAGNQPQHF. For the CDR3, the DNA is TGTGCCAGAAGTTACTCGGCCGGGAATCAACCCCAGCATTTT.

This clone has a count of ten or more. The rearrangement links TRBV28 to TRBJ1-6; D remains unclear. Germline CDR1 and CDR2: MDHEN and SYDVKM. V dropped 5 bases and J dropped 9 bases, with 5 bases sitting between them. The CDR3 has 11 residues. CDR3 loop: CASSQGSPLHF. The CDR3 nucleotides read TGTGCCAGCAGTCAAGGTTCACCCCTCCACTTT.

This clone was observed at least ten times. The chain joins TRBV6-6 to TRBJ1-1; TRBD1 matches at 10 bases. J lost 5 bases, V lost 3 bases, and 9 bases had no gene match. Germline V gives CDR1 MNHNY, CDR2 SVGAGI (reference sequence). This CDR3 spans 16 amino acids. The CDR3: CASSYPNRQGATEAFF. The CDR3 bases are TGTGCCAGCAGTTATCCCAACAGACAGGGGGCGACTGAAGCTTTCTTT.

This clone was seen ten or more times. V and J are TRBV20-1 and TRBJ2-7; D is unclear. The V end lost 5 bases, the J end lost 0 bases, and 14 bases lay between the germline ends. Germline V CDR1 and CDR2: DFQATT, SNEGSKA (reference sequence). This CDR3 contains 14 residues. The CDR3 is CSAFHPYRSYEQYF. CDR3 in DNA: TGCAGTGCTTTCCACCCTTATCGCTCCTACGAGCAGTACTTC.

This clone has ten or more counts. A clone one base away is much larger, so this may be a read error. The chain is built from TRBV19 and TRBJ2-7, with TRBD1 identical over 7 bases. The germline V gene has CDR1 LNHDA and CDR2 SQIVND (reference sequence). Trimming removed 1 base from V and 4 bases from J; junction bases left unmatched: 7. This CDR3 contains 15 residues. CDR3 DNA: TGTGCCAGTAGTATAGCCCCCACAGGGGCGTACGAGCAGTACTTC. This gives the protein CASSIAPTGAYEQYF.